The 20 T cell receptor beta chains listed next were all sequenced from one sample in a study of CD8 T cells in ankylosing spondylitis. TCRdb redid the calling of the 5' RACE reads with MiXCR, one entry per CDR3 protein. Found here are hundreds of thousands of distinct CDR3 sequences, approximately 9% of them singletons; the top ten hold 6.8%. Material for sequencing was blood, either unsorted or a sorted T cell fraction (not recorded which). The receptors were gathered from a male donor with ankylosing spondylitis or in good health (not recorded which).

With respect to this clonotype: Given a much more abundant clone one base away, this may be a read error. J is TRBJ1-2 and V is TRBV5-6, with TRBD1 identical over 7 bases. The CDR3 loop spans 16 amino acids. Germline V CDR1 and CDR2: SGHDT, YYEEEE. J gave up 4 bases and V 4 bases, and 13 bases lay outside the gene matches. DNA of the CDR3: TGTGCCAGCAGCATACACAGGACAGGATGGATCTATGGCTACACCTTC. Encoded protein: CASSIHRTGWIYGYTF.

This clonotype came up many times. The J gene is TRBJ2-7, the V gene TRBV10-3; no reliable D call. CDR3 size: 13 residues. Trimming left V 6 bases short and J 5 bases short, with 14 bases between. CDR1 ENHRY and CDR2 SYGVKD come from the germline V gene. CDR3 residues: CAISDGPPDEQYF. CDR3 bases: TGTGCCATCAGCGACGGACCCCCTGACGAGCAGTACTTC.

J is TRBJ1-4 and V is TRBV4-3; TRBD1 agrees at 10 bases. The germline gives CDR1 LGHNA, CDR2 YSLEER. J gave up 6 bases and V 0 bases, and 1 base lay outside the gene matches. The CDR3 is 15 amino acids. In nucleotides, the CDR3 is TGCGCCAGCAGCCAAGAGGGGACAGGGGATGAAAAACTGTTTTTT. This sequence encodes CASSQEGTGDEKLFF.

The genes are TRBV2 and TRBJ1-2, with 7 nucleotides matching TRBD1. Trimming took 4 bases from V and 4 from J; bases not matched to a gene: 18. Per the germline V gene, CDR1 is SNHLY and CDR2 is FYNNEI. The CDR3 length is 18 residues. Here the CDR3 DNA reads TGTGCCAGCAGTGCCCAGACAGGGCCCCAGACCCCTTCCTATGGCTACACCTTC. Encoded protein: CASSAQTGPQTPSYGYTF.

The chain links TRBV18 to TRBJ1-1; 12 bases line up with TRBD1. Trimming took 6 bases from V and 0 from J; bases not matched to a gene: 8. Germline CDR1 and CDR2: KGHSH and LQKENI. This CDR3 contains 17 residues. In nucleotides, the CDR3 is TGTGCCAGCTCCCATCTAGGGACAGGGGGCATGAACACTGAAGCTTTCTTT. Translation gives CASSHLGTGGMNTEAFF.

This clonotype occurred a few times. The chain uses TRBV7-9 and TRBJ2-7; D ambiguous. The CDR3 runs 12 residues. Germline lookup yields CDR1 SEHNR and CDR2 FQNEAQ (reference sequence). V was trimmed by 10 bases and J by 3 bases, leaving 13 bases between them. DNA for the CDR3: TGTGCCACCTCCGACGAATACTACGAGCAGTACTTC. Its protein product is CATSDEYYEQYF.

V and J are TRBV9 and TRBJ2-1, with TRBD2 identical over 10 bases. Germline V CDR1 and CDR2: SGDLS, YYNGEE. The CDR3 length is 16 residues. J lost 9 bases, V lost 4 bases, and 13 bases had no gene match. This CDR3 reads CASSLRGASGSGEQFF. The DNA of the CDR3 is TGTGCCAGCAGCCTGAGGGGGGCTAGCGGGAGTGGTGAGCAGTTCTTC.

This clonotype was counted ten times or more. The rearrangement uses TRBV7-2 and TRBJ2-1; 11 bases match TRBD2. CDR1 and CDR2 from the germline V gene are SGHTA and FQGNSA. V lost 2 bases to trimming and J lost 5 bases; unmatched junction nucleotides: 8. This CDR3 contains 17 residues. The CDR3 is CASSLTPGTSGDNEQFF. The CDR3 DNA sequence: TGTGCCAGCAGCTTAACCCCCGGGACTAGCGGAGACAATGAGCAGTTCTTC.

The V call is TRBV20-1, the J call TRBJ2-3, with 9 bases matching TRBD2. V lost 6 bases, J lost 2 bases, and 6 bases stayed unmatched. Germline CDR1 DFQATT, CDR2 SNEGSKA (reference sequence). The CDR3 totals 14 residues. The chain's CDR3 is CSAGLAGITDTQYF. DNA for the CDR3: TGCAGTGCAGGGCTAGCGGGGATCACAGATACGCAGTATTTT.

This clonotype was seen at least ten times. The chain links TRBV20-1 to TRBJ2-7; TRBD1 agrees at 7 bases. This CDR3 is 13 amino acids long. Per germline, CDR1 DFQATT and CDR2 SNEGSKA (reference sequence). Trimming cost V 2 bases and J 5 bases; bases outside gene matches: 6. This chain's CDR3 is CSARSDRDHEQYF. DNA for the CDR3: TGCAGTGCTAGATCTGACAGGGACCACGAGCAGTACTTC.

In this sample, this clonotype turned up many times. The CDR3 DNA reads as TGTGCCTGGACCCAATGGGGGACTGCGGTATTCTTC. It translates to CAWTQWGTAVFF. The chain carries TRBV30 and TRBJ2-1; weak D call: TRBD2 (6 bases). The CDR3 totals 12 residues. V was trimmed by 4 bases and J by 16 bases, leaving 20 bases between them. Germline V CDR1 and CDR2: GTSNPN, SVGIG (reference sequence).

In its sample, this clonotype was seen many times. The chain employs TRBV28 and TRBJ2-7, with 9 bases fitting TRBD2. Looked up from germline, CDR1 is MDHEN and CDR2 is SYDVKM. Germline trimming cut 5 bases from V and 3 bases from J; bases unmatched to any gene: 11. The CDR3 is 16 amino acids. The CDR3 DNA follows: TGTGCCAGCAGTCTCTCGGGGGGACTAGCTGTCTACGAGCAGTACTTC. Protein: CASSLSGGLAVYEQYF.

In this sample, this clonotype turned up many times. CDR3 sequence (DNA): TGCGCCAGCAGGAGACTAGCGAGCTCCTACGAGCAGTACTTC. This translates into CASRRLASSYEQYF. V usage is TRBV5-1 and J usage is TRBJ2-7; 8 nucleotides match TRBD2. The CDR3 loop spans 14 amino acids. Germline trimming cut 5 bases from V and 0 bases from J; bases unmatched to any gene: 4. The germline gives CDR1 SGHRS, CDR2 YFSETQ.

The V gene is TRBV10-3, the J gene TRBJ2-1, with TRBD2 matching over 12 bases. The length of the CDR3 is 16 residues. In germline, CDR1 is ENHRY, CDR2 SYGVKD. The V and J ends lost 6 bases and 1 base, in that order; junction bases with no gene match: 4. CDR3 nucleotides: TGTGCCATCAGCTTAACTAGCGGGGGGTCCTACAATGAGCAGTTCTTC. This sequence encodes CAISLTSGGSYNEQFF.

This clonotype was seen at least ten times. This chain joins TRBV5-1 and TRBJ2-2; 7 bases align to TRBD1. Looked up from germline, CDR1 is SGHRS and CDR2 is YFSETQ. Unmatched junction bases numbered 7, after V lost 1 base and J lost 4 bases. The CDR3 extends over 16 amino acids. In DNA, the CDR3 is TGCGCCAGCAGCTTGCTAGGACAGGAGGTCACCGGGGAGCTGTTTTTT. Its protein product is CASSLLGQEVTGELFF.

The V and J genes are TRBV5-4 and TRBJ1-2, with D perhaps TRBD1 (6 bases). CDR1 is SGHNT, CDR2 YYREEE, per germline (reference sequence). This CDR3 has 15 amino acids. With 0 bases removed from V and 6 bases from J, the gap between germline ends came to 15 bases. CDR3 sequence (DNA): TGTGCCAGCAGCTTGGGGATTACAGGGATGGATGGCTACACCTTC. Translation: CASSLGITGMDGYTF.

This clonotype was seen ten or more times. The chain carries TRBV19 and TRBJ2-7; D remains ambiguous. Germline-derived CDR1 and CDR2 are LNHDA and SQIVND (reference sequence). V lost 0 bases and J lost 5, with 8 bases in between. This CDR3 comprises 13 residues. The CDR3 bases are TGTGCCAGTAGTATAGAGGTCTATGACGAGCAGTACTTC. The encoded protein is CASSIEVYDEQYF.

This clonotype was observed at least ten times. The genes are TRBV12-3 or TRBV12-4 and TRBJ2-3; D perhaps matches TRBD2 (6 bases). V lost 7 bases and J lost 7, with 18 bases in between. This CDR3 comprises 14 residues. CDR3: CASISRGILNTQYF. The DNA for the CDR3 is TGTGCCAGCATTTCTCGCGGGATACTTAATACGCAGTATTTT.

The chain employs TRBV2 and TRBJ1-1; 9 positions match TRBD1. The junction had 5 bases not matched to a gene; V was cut back by 6 bases and J by 3 bases. The germline V gene has CDR1 SNHLY and CDR2 FYNNEI. The CDR3 runs to 14 residues. This CDR3 reads CASRRGQGDTEAFF. The CDR3 nucleotides read TGTGCCAGCAGGAGGGGACAGGGTGACACTGAAGCTTTCTTT.

This clonotype occurred a few times. This chain connects TRBV30 to TRBJ1-5, with D uncertain. Germline V CDR1 and CDR2: GTSNPN, SVGIG (reference sequence). V dropped 2 bases and J dropped 3 bases, with 8 bases sitting between them. This CDR3 comprises 13 residues. DNA of the CDR3: TGTGCCTGGAGTTCCACGGCCAATCAGCCCCAGCATTTT. Protein product: CAWSSTANQPQHF.